The clone carrying this T cell receptor beta chain was recorded a few times. Its antigen is unidentified. From the 5' RACE reads, TCRdb called clonotypes with MiXCR, one entry per CDR3 protein. The sample holds around 490,000 distinct CDR3 sequences, more than 20% seen once. This sample was taken from a study of identical twins. The CDR3 sequence is 14 residues long. Trimming stripped 0 bases from V and 7 bases from J, with 10 bases between. Germline lookup yields CDR1 SGHRS and CDR2 YFSETQ. Overall study findings and caveats: Fewer insertions marked abundant cord blood beta clonotypes; young adult naive trended weakly, memory not at all.

These records were also assigned to another study, of yellow fever vaccine responses in identical twins. That report notes: In identical twins, vaccine T cell responses appeared partly shared and partly individual.

This chain joins TRBV5-1 and TRBJ2-2; D is ambiguous. This TCR was recovered from a woman aged 18-29 years in good health. The source material was CD4+ T cells sorted from blood. CDR3 amino acids: CASSLALTYGELFF. CDR3 in DNA: TGCGCCAGCAGCTTGGCCTTGACGTACGGGGAGCTGTTTTTT.